Presented here are 20 T cell receptor beta chains from one specimen sequenced in a study of blood T cell repertoires in COVID-19. Here immunoSEQ multiplex PCR was the method, and the copy in TCRdb shows in-frame clones only, minus some. This sample has 91,000 or so clones, with approximately 87% found just once. Sequences were obtained from peripheral blood. The receptors were gathered from a human donor in a cohort sampled during active COVID-19.

This chain joins TRBV7-9 and TRBJ2-1; 12 nucleotides line up with TRBD2. In germline, CDR1 is SEHNR, CDR2 FQNEAQ (reference sequence). This CDR3 has 16 residues. Germline trimming cut 4 bases from V and 8 bases from J; bases unmatched to any gene: 9. The CDR3 loop is CASSSSWTSGIDEQFF. In DNA form, the CDR3 reads TGTGCCAGCAGCTCGTCGTGGACTAGCGGGATCGATGAGCAGTTCTTC.

The chain uses TRBV5-1 and TRBJ2-5; 12 bases match TRBD2. This CDR3 contains 16 residues. V was pared by 0 bases and J by 4 bases, with 4 bases of the junction left unmatched. Germline V lookup: CDR1 SGHRS, CDR2 YFSETQ. The CDR3 DNA reads as TGCGCCAGCAGCTTGGGCTCTAGCGGGGGGGCAGAGACCCAGTACTTC. The encoded protein is CASSLGSSGGAETQYF.

This chain connects TRBV18 to TRBJ1-1; TRBD1 matches 8 bases. In germline, CDR1 is KGHSH, CDR2 LQKENI. This CDR3 has 14 residues. Trimming cost V 3 bases and J 3 bases; bases outside gene matches: 3. As DNA, the CDR3 is TGTGCCAGCTCACCTAACAGGGGGGACACTGAAGCTTTCTTT. Its protein is CASSPNRGDTEAFF.

J is TRBJ1-2 and V is TRBV5-1; TRBD1 agrees at 7 bases. The CDR3 totals 14 residues. Trimming cost V 4 bases and J 8 bases; bases outside gene matches: 11. The V gene's germline CDR1 is SGHRS and CDR2 YFSETQ. The CDR3 DNA is TGCGCCAGCAGCAGCGGACAGGACGTGGGGGGCTACACCTTC. Translation: CASSSGQDVGGYTF.

The rearrangement joins TRBV28 to TRBJ2-2, with 9 bases lining up with TRBD1. In germline, CDR1 is MDHEN, CDR2 SYDVKM. The V segment lost 9 bases and the J segment 4 bases; nucleotides outside the gene matches: 9. This CDR3 is 15 amino acids long. Here the CDR3 reads CASHTGGAGTGELFF. CDR3 coding DNA: TGTGCCAGTCATACAGGGGGCGCGGGCACCGGGGAGCTGTTTTTT. The whole variable domain, filled in from reference TRBV28 and TRBJ2-2, reads DVKVTQSSRYLVKRTGEKVFLECVQDMDHENMFWYRQDPGLGLRLIYFSYDVKMKEKGDIPEGYSVSREKKERFSLILESASTNQTSMYLCASHTGGAGTGELFFGEGSRLTVL.

The DNA of the CDR3 is TGTGCCAGCAGCTCGTCCGGGACATTCGGAGATACGCAGTATTTT. This translates into CASSSSGTFGDTQYF. The chain carries TRBV5-5 and TRBJ2-3, with a weak D call TRBD1 (6 bases). Germline lookup yields CDR1 SGHKS and CDR2 YYEKEE (reference sequence). Trimming shortened V by 3 bases and J by 5 bases, and 16 bases separated the two germline ends. The length of the CDR3 is 15 residues.

The chain couples TRBV6-5 to TRBJ1-2; 12 bases align to TRBD1. V was pared by 7 bases and J by 4 bases, with 7 bases of the junction left unmatched. Germline V gene sequence: CDR1 MNHEY, CDR2 SVGAGI. The CDR3 loop spans 15 amino acids. CDR3 bases: TGTGCCAGCACCGGGGACAGGGGGCTTGGCTATGGCTACACCTTC. Its protein product is CASTGDRGLGYGYTF.

The chain is built from TRBV5-5 and TRBJ2-2; TRBD2 might be the D (6 bases). The CDR3 is 16 amino acids. The V gene lost 0 bases and the J gene lost 8 bases, with 17 bases spanning the gap. Germline loops: CDR1 SGHKS, CDR2 YYEKEE (reference sequence). The chain's CDR3 is CASSLEGTPLGGELFF. CDR3 coding DNA: TGTGCCAGCAGCTTGGAAGGGACTCCCCTCGGGGGGGAGCTGTTTTTT.

This clone appeared a single time. The rearrangement links TRBV5-1 to TRBJ1-2; 7 bases map to TRBD1. The CDR3 is 14 residues long. Germline V gives CDR1 SGHRS, CDR2 YFSETQ. The trim removed 4 bases at V and 4 bases at J, leaving 7 bases unmatched. This CDR3 reads CASSPGDRAYGYTF. The CDR3 DNA sequence: TGCGCCAGCAGCCCAGGAGACAGGGCCTATGGCTACACCTTC.

J is TRBJ2-7 and V is TRBV18; 12 positions match TRBD2. Germline V gene data show CDR1 as KGHSH and CDR2 as LQKENI. Trimming took 3 bases from V and 5 from J; bases not matched to a gene: 5. The CDR3 extends over 15 amino acids. The CDR3 protein is CASSPTSGRFNEQYF. Here the CDR3 DNA reads TGTGCCAGCTCACCCACTAGCGGGAGGTTCAACGAGCAGTACTTC.

The chain recombines TRBV2 with TRBJ2-1; D unclear. Germline CDR1 SNHLY, CDR2 FYNNEI. This CDR3 is built from 12 residues. Trimming took 3 bases from V and 9 from J, leaving 9 bases between them. This CDR3 reads CASSDGVAEQFF. The CDR3, as DNA: TGTGCCAGCAGTGATGGAGTTGCTGAGCAGTTCTTC.

The chain combines TRBV7-2 with TRBJ2-1; D is perhaps TRBD2 (7 bases). CDR3 length: 19 amino acids. CDR1 is SGHTA, CDR2 FQGNSA, per germline. V was clipped by 7 bases and J by 1 base, with 26 bases between them. The CDR3 spells CASTQRGGRGSGSYNEQFF. The CDR3 DNA reads as TGTGCCAGCACCCAGAGGGGGGGTCGCGGGAGCGGTTCCTACAATGAGCAGTTCTTC.

This chain connects TRBV4-3 to TRBJ2-2, with a tentative D call TRBD1 (5 bases). The V gene's germline CDR1 is LGHNA and CDR2 YSLEER. Trimming left V 1 base short and J 0 bases short, with 9 bases between. The CDR3 length is 16 residues. DNA of the CDR3: TGCGCCAGCAGCCAAGCTCCCAGGGCGAACACCGGGGAGCTGTTTTTT. Residues: CASSQAPRANTGELFF.

This clone occurred once. The rearrangement uses TRBV30 and TRBJ2-1, with 10 bases fitting TRBD2. Germline V gives CDR1 GTSNPN, CDR2 SVGIG (reference sequence). The ends lost 4 bases at V and 8 bases at J; junction bases unmatched: 5. CDR3 size: 13 residues. CDR3 protein: CAWKLAGYYEQFF. In nucleotides, the CDR3 is TGTGCCTGGAAACTAGCGGGATATTATGAGCAGTTCTTC.

The chain couples TRBV30 to TRBJ1-3; the D is unclear. Trimming cost V 7 bases and J 0 bases, with 10 bases left between them. The CDR3 is 13 residues long. CDR1 is GTSNPN, CDR2 SVGIG, per germline (reference sequence). The CDR3, as DNA: TGTGCCTTCTCGTTCAGCTCTGGAAACACCATATATTTT. Protein product: CAFSFSSGNTIYF.

V gene TRBV5-6 combines with J gene TRBJ1-1; D is ambiguous. V lost 0 bases, J lost 2 bases, and 8 bases lay in between. CDR1 is SGHDT, CDR2 YYEEEE, per germline. The CDR3 length is 14 residues. In nucleotides, the CDR3 is TGTGCCAGCAGCTTGGTGGGGAGAAACACTGAAGCTTTCTTT. Translation: CASSLVGRNTEAFF.

The chain has TRBV19 and TRBJ1-4; TRBD1 matches at 7 bases. Germline lookup yields CDR1 LNHDA and CDR2 SQIVND (reference sequence). The CDR3 consists of 17 residues. V trimming: 4 bases; J trimming: 4 bases; junction bases outside the gene matches: 12. CDR3 sequence: CASSTSAWTGFNEKLFF. The DNA for the CDR3 is TGTGCCAGTAGTACGTCCGCCTGGACAGGATTTAATGAAAAACTGTTTTTT.

The CDR3 nucleotides are TGTGCCAGCAGCCAGGACAGTAAAGACACTGAAGCTTTCTTT. Protein product: CASSQDSKDTEAFF. The V and J genes are TRBV4-2 and TRBJ1-1, with D possibly matching TRBD1 (6 bases). The V end lost 3 bases, the J end lost 3 bases, and 11 bases lay between the germline ends. The length of the CDR3 is 14 residues. Germline V lookup: CDR1 LGHNA, CDR2 YNFKEQ.

This chain links TRBV6-5 with TRBJ1-3; maybe TRBD1 (5 bases). Looked up from germline, CDR1 is MNHEY and CDR2 is SVGAGI. Trimming stripped 6 bases from V and 0 bases from J, with 9 bases between. The CDR3 has 14 amino acids. In DNA, the CDR3 is TGTGCCAGCAGCAGGGCTGACTCTGGAAACACCATATATTTT. Translating it yields CASSRADSGNTIYF.

Comments on this clone: A read error may account for a junction end that differs from germline. This chain uses TRBV20-1 with TRBJ1-1, with D possibly matching TRBD1 (6 bases). The CDR3 sequence is 11 residues long. Germline V CDR1 and CDR2: DFQATT, SNEGSKA (reference sequence). The CDR3 DNA follows: TGCAGTGCGAGAGGTGGTCAGGGGGCTTTCTTT. Residues: CSARGGQGAFF.